This T cell receptor (beta chain) originates from a study of T cells in Graves' hyperthyroidism and ophthalmopathy. Regarding the study as a whole: Blood samples included most of the expanded thyroid clonotypes exceeding 0.001.

Inclusion characteristics of ophthalmopathy patients comprised a Clinical Activity Score of at least 3, a NOSPECS grade of at least 4, and duration under 3 months. Cells are PBMCs isolated from around 9.4 ml of fresh blood. There were TCR beta CDR3 regions amplified from RNA transcripts. In the first-round RT-PCR of the TCR CDR3, the HTBI primer set was used. In TCRdb, the multiplex PCR reads were re-called with MiXCR into one record per CDR3 protein. This table has approximately 530,000 distinct CDR3 sequences, 15% to 20% appearing once. This clonotype was detected ten times or more. Its antigen is currently unknown. This CDR3 has 16 amino acids. The germline V gene has CDR1 DFQATT and CDR2 SNEGSKA (reference sequence). Trimming cost V 2 bases and J 5 bases; bases outside gene matches: 10.

This receptor was identified in a middle-aged man with Graves' ophthalmopathy. The material sequenced was blood. The chain recombines TRBV20-1 with TRBJ2-7; 12 positions agree with TRBD2. This CDR3 reads CSARSSLAGGPDEQYF. The CDR3, as DNA: TGCAGTGCTAGATCGTCGCTAGCGGGAGGGCCTGACGAGCAGTACTTC.